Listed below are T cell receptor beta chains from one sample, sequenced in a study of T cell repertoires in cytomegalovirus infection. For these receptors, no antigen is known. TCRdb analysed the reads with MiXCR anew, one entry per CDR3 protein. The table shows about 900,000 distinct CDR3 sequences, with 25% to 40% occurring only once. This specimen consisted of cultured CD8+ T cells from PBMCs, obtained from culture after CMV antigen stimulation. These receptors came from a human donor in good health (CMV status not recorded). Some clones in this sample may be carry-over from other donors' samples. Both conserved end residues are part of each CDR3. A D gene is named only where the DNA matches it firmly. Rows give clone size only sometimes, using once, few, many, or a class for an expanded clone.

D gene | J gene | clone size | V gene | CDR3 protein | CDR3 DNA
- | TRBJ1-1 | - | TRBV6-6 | CASLGLRELNTEAFF | TGTGCCAGCCTTGGTCTCAGGGAACTGAACACTGAAGCTTTCTTT
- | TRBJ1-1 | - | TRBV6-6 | CASSYSPMGNTEAFF | TGTGCCAGCAGTTACTCGCCAATGGGGAACACTGAAGCTTTCTTT
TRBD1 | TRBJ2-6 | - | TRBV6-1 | CASSERDRVYSGANVLTF | TGTGCCAGCAGCGAGAGGGACAGGGTATACTCTGGGGCCAACGTCCTGACTTTC
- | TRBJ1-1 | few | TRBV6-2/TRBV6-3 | CASSYTETGRSTEAFF | TGTGCCAGCAGTTACACGGAGACAGGACGAAGCACTGAAGCTTTCTTT
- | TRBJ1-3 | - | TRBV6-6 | CASTTSGDSGNTIYF | TGTGCCAGCACTACCTCCGGGGATTCCGGAAACACCATATATTTT
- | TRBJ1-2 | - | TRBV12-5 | CASGLVTARGYTF | TGTGCTAGTGGTTTGGTAACCGCTCGTGGCTACACCTTC
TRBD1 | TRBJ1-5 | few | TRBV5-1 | CASSSGTGDSNQPQHF | TGCGCCAGCAGCTCTGGGACAGGGGATAGCAATCAGCCCCAGCATTTT
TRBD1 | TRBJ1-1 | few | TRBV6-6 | CASSTSDRAIGTEAFF | TGTGCCAGCAGTACATCGGACAGGGCTATAGGCACTGAAGCTTTCTTT
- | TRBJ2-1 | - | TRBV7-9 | CASSLRSQQFF | TGTGCCAGCAGCTTAAGATCTCAGCAGTTCTTC
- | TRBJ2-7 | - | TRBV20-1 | CSARGKSGRQYF | TGCAGTGCTAGAGGCAAGTCCGGCCGGCAGTACTTC
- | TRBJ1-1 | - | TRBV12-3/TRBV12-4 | CASSVQYNTEAFF | TGTGCCAGCAGTGTTCAGTACAACACTGAAGCTTTCTTT
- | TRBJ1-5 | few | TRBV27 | CASSLVGPRHSNQPQHF | TGTGCCAGCAGTTTAGTAGGGCCCAGACATAGCAATCAGCCCCAGCATTTT
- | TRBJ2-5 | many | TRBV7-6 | CASSYLREAGQETQYF | TGTGCCAGCAGCTACCTCAGGGAAGCTGGACAAGAGACCCAGTACTTC